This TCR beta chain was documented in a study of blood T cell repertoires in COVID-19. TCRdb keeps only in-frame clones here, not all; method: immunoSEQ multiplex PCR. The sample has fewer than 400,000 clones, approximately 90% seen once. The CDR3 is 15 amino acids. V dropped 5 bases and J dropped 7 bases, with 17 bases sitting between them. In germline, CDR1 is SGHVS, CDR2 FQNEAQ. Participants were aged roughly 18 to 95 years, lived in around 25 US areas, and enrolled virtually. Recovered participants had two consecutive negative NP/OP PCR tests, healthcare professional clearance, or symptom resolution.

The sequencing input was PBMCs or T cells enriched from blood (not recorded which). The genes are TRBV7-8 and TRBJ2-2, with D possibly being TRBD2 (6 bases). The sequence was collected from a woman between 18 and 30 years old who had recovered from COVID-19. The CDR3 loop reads CASSTSGLGFGELFF. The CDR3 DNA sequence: TGTGCCAGCAGCACCAGCGGGTTGGGGTTCGGGGAGCTGTTTTTT.